The 27 T cell receptor beta chains reported below all come from one sample, sequenced in a study of radiation and T cells in renal cell carcinoma. Assay used: immunoSEQ multiplex PCR; TCRdb lists only in-frame clones, some missing. The sample lists some 95,000 clones; approximately 86% were seen once. Noted time point: baseline pretreatment blood. The sample's treatment: 15 Gy SBRT to primary tumor, nephrectomy 4 weeks later. Here the sequenced sample was blood, taken from a patient whose treatment included radiotherapy and nephrectomy. The source is a man aged 45-65 years with renal cell carcinoma.

The chain is built from TRBV5-4 and TRBJ1-1; a weak D match, TRBD1 (5 bases). Germline V lookup: CDR1 SGHNT, CDR2 YYREEE (reference sequence). Trimming shortened V by 0 bases and J by 1 base, and 10 bases separated the two germline ends. CDR3 length equals 15 residues. CDR3 sequence: CASSLAGDGNTEAFF. CDR3 DNA sequence: TGTGCCAGCAGCTTGGCGGGGGACGGGAACACTGAAGCTTTCTTT. The entire variable domain, with the rest obtained from reference TRBV5-4 and TRBJ1-1, is as follows: ETGVTQSPTHLIKTRGQQVTLRCSSQSGHNTVSWYQQALGQGPQFIFQYYREEENGRGNFPPRFSGLQFPNYSSELNVNALELDDSALYLCASSLAGDGNTEAFFGQGTRLTVV.

This chain uses TRBV7-6 with TRBJ2-7; 9 bases fit TRBD2. CDR3 size: 16 residues. Per germline, CDR1 SGHVS and CDR2 FNYEAQ. V shed 1 base, J shed 2 bases, and the junction held 6 bases outside the gene matches. CDR3 loop: CASSLGSSGMPYEQYF. The CDR3 DNA reads as TGTGCCAGCAGCTTAGGGTCTAGCGGGATGCCCTACGAGCAGTACTTC.

The chain is built from TRBV6-1 and TRBJ1-5, with D perhaps matching TRBD1 (5 bases). Germline CDR1 and CDR2: MNHNS and SASEGT. Trimming pared 4 bases from V and 7 bases from J, leaving 17 bases between. The CDR3 runs to 15 residues. Here the CDR3 reads CASSGWQGGGQPQHF. CDR3 coding DNA: TGTGCCAGCAGTGGATGGCAGGGTGGGGGACAGCCCCAGCATTTT.

The V call is TRBV10-3, the J call TRBJ2-7; 8 bases match TRBD1. The CDR3 totals 13 residues. Losses at the gene ends were 6 bases for V and 3 bases for J; bases not matched to a gene: 4. The V gene's germline CDR1 is ENHRY and CDR2 SYGVKD. CDR3 DNA: TGTGCCATCAGGGACAGGGTAAACTACGAGCAGTACTTC. This gives the protein CAIRDRVNYEQYF.

This chain joins TRBV11-2 and TRBJ2-7; tentative D call: TRBD1 (5 bases). V lost 5 bases, J lost 2 bases, and 13 bases lay in between. CDR1 and CDR2 (germline): SGHAT, FQNNGV. CDR3 length: 14 residues. As DNA, the CDR3 is TGTGCCAGCAGCATCCTACAGGTAACCTACGAGCAGTACTTC. It translates to CASSILQVTYEQYF.

The chain couples TRBV5-1 to TRBJ2-7, with D uncertain. Germline CDR1 reads SGHRS; CDR2 reads YFSETQ. V was cut by 1 base and J by 3 bases, with 14 bases left in between. The CDR3 contains 15 residues. The CDR3 here is CASSLFGRQDYEQYF. The CDR3 region has the DNA TGCGCCAGCAGCTTGTTTGGTCGGCAGGACTACGAGCAGTACTTC.

V and J are TRBV29-1 and TRBJ2-5, with D perhaps being TRBD1 or TRBD2 (6 bases each). Germline CDR1 is SQVTM and CDR2 is ANQGSEA. V lost 1 base and J lost 1, with 19 bases in between. The CDR3 runs 17 residues. As DNA, the CDR3 is TGCAGCGTTGAAGGGGCGGAGGGGGAGAATGGCCAAGAGACCCAGTACTTC. This gives the protein CSVEGAEGENGQETQYF.

The chain employs TRBV6-5 and TRBJ2-3; 8 bases fit TRBD2. The CDR3 runs 12 residues. Germline CDR1 and CDR2: MNHEY and SVGAGI. Trimming at V came to 6 bases and at J to 12 bases, leaving 8 bases not matched to a gene. CDR3 DNA sequence: TGTGCCAGCAGACAACCCGGGGGGGGCCAGTATTTT. Its protein is CASRQPGGGQYF.

The J gene is TRBJ2-3, the V gene TRBV5-1, with a possible D match to TRBD2 (5 bases). Germline V gene lookup returns CDR1 SGHRS and CDR2 YFSETQ. The CDR3 consists of 17 residues. V was pared by 3 bases and J by 0 bases, with 17 bases between. CDR3 region: CASSSASSLRSTDTQYF. In DNA, the CDR3 is TGCGCCAGCAGCTCAGCTTCTAGCTTAAGAAGCACAGATACGCAGTATTTT.

The chain carries TRBV11-2 and TRBJ1-1; 8 positions agree with TRBD1. V trimming: 5 bases; J trimming: 6 bases; junction bases outside the gene matches: 11. This CDR3 is 15 amino acids long. Germline CDR1 and CDR2: SGHAT and FQNNGV. CDR3 region: CASSPRQGFYAEAFF. CDR3 nucleotide sequence: TGTGCCAGCAGCCCCCGACAGGGGTTTTACGCTGAAGCTTTCTTT. The variable domain in full, with the rest retrieved from reference TRBV11-2 and TRBJ1-1, is EAGVAQSPRYKIIEKRQSVAFWCNPISGHATLYWYQQILGQGPKLLIQFQNNGVVDDSQLPKDRFSAERLKGVDSTLKIQPAKLEDSAVYLCASSPRQGFYAEAFFGQGTRLTVV.

V gene TRBV6-1 combines with J gene TRBJ2-7; D is tentatively TRBD1 or TRBD2 (5 bases each). V was cut by 5 bases and J by 0 bases, with 14 bases left in between. This CDR3 has 15 amino acids. Germline CDR1 reads MNHNS; CDR2 reads SASEGT. The CDR3 coding sequence is TGTGCCAGCAGTCCTTTGAGGGGAAGCTCCTACGAGCAGTACTTC. Its protein is CASSPLRGSSYEQYF.

This clone was recorded once. V gene TRBV5-5 combines with J gene TRBJ1-6; TRBD1 is a possible D gene (6 bases). This CDR3 spans 14 amino acids. The germline gives CDR1 SGHKS, CDR2 YYEKEE (reference sequence). Trimming left V 4 bases short and J 7 bases short, with 12 bases between. The CDR3 DNA reads TGTGCCAGCAGCGTATGGGGGCAAAATTCACCCCTCCACTTT. Translating gives CASSVWGQNSPLHF.

The V gene is TRBV5-1, the J gene TRBJ2-7, with D perhaps given as TRBD1 or TRBD2 (6 bases each). The germline CDR1 and CDR2 sequences are SGHRS and YFSETQ. Trimming pared 0 bases from V and 3 bases from J, leaving 16 bases between. There are 16 residues in the CDR3. CDR3: CASSLAGGGSHYEQYF. Here the CDR3 DNA reads TGCGCCAGCAGCTTGGCCGGGGGCGGGTCCCACTACGAGCAGTACTTC.

In nucleotides, the CDR3 is TGCGCCAGCAGCCAAGTCCGACTAGCGGACGAGCAGTACTTC. This gives the protein CASSQVRLADEQYF. This chain uses TRBV4-1 with TRBJ2-7, with 9 nucleotides matching TRBD2. This CDR3 contains 14 residues. J was trimmed by 5 bases and V by 1 base; bases with no gene match: 3. The germline CDR1 and CDR2 sequences are MGHRA and YSYEKL.

The chain combines TRBV30 with TRBJ2-5; D is uncertain. CDR1 is GTSNPN, CDR2 SVGIG, per germline (reference sequence). V gave up 4 bases and J gave up 5 bases, with 8 bases separating them. The CDR3 runs 11 residues. This chain's CDR3 is CAWTLTETQYF. For the CDR3, the DNA is TGTGCCTGGACTCTCACCGAGACCCAGTACTTC. Full variable domain (missing parts from reference TRBV30 and TRBJ2-5): SQTIHQWPATLVQPVGSPLSLECTVEGTSNPNLYWYRQAAGRGLQLLFYSVGIGQISSEVPQNLSASRPQDRQFILSSKKLLLSDSGFYLCAWTLTETQYFGPGTRLLVL.

V is TRBV7-2 and J is TRBJ1-2; no clear D. V was cut by 1 base and J by 6 bases, with 12 bases left in between. The CDR3 is 14 amino acids. Germline-derived CDR1 and CDR2 are SGHTA and FQGNSA. As DNA, the CDR3 is TGTGCCAGCAGCTTAGGGCCGCCGTTGAATGGCTACACCTTC. Its translation: CASSLGPPLNGYTF.

The chain has TRBV5-8 and TRBJ1-2; 7 positions match TRBD1. The CDR3 contains 14 residues. The germline V gene encodes CDR1 SGHTS and CDR2 YDEGEE. Trimming cost V 3 bases and J 2 bases; bases outside gene matches: 4. CDR3 DNA: TGTGCCAGCAGCTGGCGACAGGGCAACTATGGCTACACCTTC. It translates to CASSWRQGNYGYTF.

Many counts were recorded for this clone. The sample has other DNA sequences that encode this CDR3 too. The V and J genes are TRBV6-5 and TRBJ1-6; tentatively, D is TRBD1 (6 bases). V was trimmed by 2 bases and J by 10 bases, leaving 15 bases between them. CDR3 length equals 15 residues. The germline V gene has CDR1 MNHEY and CDR2 SVGAGI. In DNA form, the CDR3 reads TGTGCCAGCAGTTACACGCAGGGGCTCGAGTCACCCCTCCACTTT. Translated: CASSYTQGLESPLHF.

V and J are TRBV5-1 and TRBJ2-3; D may be TRBD1 (6 bases). In germline, CDR1 is SGHRS, CDR2 YFSETQ. The CDR3 runs 17 residues. The V gene lost 4 bases and the J gene lost 6 bases, with 24 bases spanning the gap. The CDR3 DNA reads TGCGCCAGCAGCCTGCTCAGGGGCCCCACCTTGGGTGATACGCAGTATTTT. It encodes CASSLLRGPTLGDTQYF. The full variable domain, rest sourced from reference TRBV5-1 and TRBJ2-3, is KAGVTQTPRYLIKTRGQQVTLSCSPISGHRSVSWYQQTPGQGLQFLFEYFSETQRNKGNFPGRFSGRQFSNSRSEMNVSTLELGDSALYLCASSLLRGPTLGDTQYFGPGTRLTVL.

The chain employs TRBV7-6 and TRBJ1-1; 9 nucleotides match TRBD1. This CDR3 is built from 15 residues. In germline, CDR1 is SGHVS, CDR2 FNYEAQ. Trimming at V came to 1 base and at J to 5 bases, leaving 5 bases not matched to a gene. The CDR3 here is CASSLVGQGNTEAFF. The CDR3 DNA reads TGTGCCAGCAGCTTAGTGGGACAGGGAAATACTGAAGCTTTCTTT.

The rearrangement uses TRBV19 and TRBJ2-5, with D hard to call. Trimming removed 5 bases from V and 5 bases from J, with 6 bases in between. The length of the CDR3 is 11 residues. Germline V gene lookup returns CDR1 LNHDA and CDR2 SQIVND (reference sequence). CDR3 sequence: CASSLGETQYF. In DNA, the CDR3 is TGTGCCAGTAGTTTAGGGGAGACCCAGTACTTC. Full variable domain (remainder filled in from reference TRBV19 and TRBJ2-5): DGGITQSPKYLFRKEGQNVTLSCEQNLNHDAMYWYRQDPGQGLRLIYYSQIVNDFQKGDIAEGYSVSREKKESFPLTVTSAQKNPTAFYLCASSLGETQYFGPGTRLLVL.

The chain recombines TRBV5-1 with TRBJ2-1, with 8 bases identical to TRBD1. Germline loops: CDR1 SGHRS, CDR2 YFSETQ. This CDR3 region has 15 residues. J lost 5 bases, V lost 2 bases, and 6 bases had no gene match. The CDR3 loop reads CASSFTGGRDNEQFF. The CDR3 DNA reads TGCGCCAGCAGCTTTACAGGGGGTAGGGACAATGAGCAGTTCTTC. Full variable domain (missing parts from reference TRBV5-1 and TRBJ2-1): KAGVTQTPRYLIKTRGQQVTLSCSPISGHRSVSWYQQTPGQGLQFLFEYFSETQRNKGNFPGRFSGRQFSNSRSEMNVSTLELGDSALYLCASSFTGGRDNEQFFGPGTRLTVL.

The sample holds one count of this clone. The chain has TRBV7-9 and TRBJ2-3; TRBD2 matches at 8 bases. Germline trimming cut 9 bases from V and 6 bases from J; bases unmatched to any gene: 14. Germline V gene sequence: CDR1 SEHNR, CDR2 FQNEAQ (reference sequence). This CDR3 has 15 residues. CDR3 nucleotides: TGTGCCAGTACCGAACGACCAGCGGGGGTGGATACGCAGTATTTT. Translation: CASTERPAGVDTQYF.

The chain combines TRBV5-1 with TRBJ2-3; 8 bases match TRBD2. Germline V gene sequence: CDR1 SGHRS, CDR2 YFSETQ. CDR3 size: 15 residues. V lost 4 bases, J lost 0 bases, and 4 bases stayed unmatched. This CDR3 is CASSTSGASTDTQYF. For the CDR3, the DNA is TGCGCCAGCAGCACTAGCGGAGCTAGCACAGATACGCAGTATTTT.

The J gene is TRBJ1-3, the V gene TRBV7-2, with D possibly TRBD1 on 6 matching bases. Germline loops: CDR1 SGHTA, CDR2 FQGNSA. Trimming left V 1 base short and J 0 bases short, with 13 bases between. The CDR3 loop spans 17 amino acids. CDR3 sequence reads: CASSLVPRQDSGNTIYF. The CDR3 nucleotides are TGTGCCAGCAGCTTAGTCCCCCGACAGGACTCTGGAAACACCATATATTTT.

This chain joins TRBV9 and TRBJ2-2, with D possibly being TRBD2 (5 bases). Germline lookup yields CDR1 SGDLS and CDR2 YYNGEE. The CDR3 runs 18 residues. Trimming cost V 2 bases and J 1 base, with 18 bases left between them. The CDR3 region has the DNA TGTGCCAGCAGCGTCCGATCCCGGGGTACCCAGAACACCGGGGAGCTGTTTTTT. Its protein is CASSVRSRGTQNTGELFF. Based on the CDR3 plus reference TRBV9 and TRBJ2-2, the full variable domain is DSGVTQTPKHLITATGQRVTLRCSPRSGDLSVYWYQQSLDQGLQFLIQYYNGEERAKGNILERFSAQQFPDLHSELNLSSLELGDSALYFCASSVRSRGTQNTGELFFGEGSRLTVL.

The chain joins TRBV9 to TRBJ1-1; D is undetermined. V was cut by 2 bases and J by 1 base, with 9 bases left in between. Germline CDR1 is SGDLS and CDR2 is YYNGEE. The CDR3 covers 14 residues. The DNA of the CDR3 is TGTGCCAGCAGCGTGAGCACGGAGAACACTGAAGCTTTCTTT. Encoded protein: CASSVSTENTEAFF.